This passage covers 13 T cell receptor beta chains from one sample sequenced in a study of OX40 agonist ivuxolimab in advanced cancers. The assay was immunoSEQ multiplex PCR, and TCRdb's table has in-frame clones only and misses some. Among some 54,000 clones listed, around 80% were seen once. The sequencing used CD4+ or CD8+ T cells sorted from blood, collected in a trial of the OX40 agonist ivuxolimab. The receptors shown here come from an adult with an advanced solid tumor such as melanoma, head and neck, liver or kidney cancer.

This chain links TRBV5-8 with TRBJ2-1; no definite D call. This CDR3 has 11 residues. V was shortened by 3 bases and J by 8 bases, with 6 bases between the two germline ends. Germline CDR1 reads SGHTS; CDR2 reads YDEGEE. CDR3 protein: CASSSLDEQFF. CDR3 bases: TGTGCCAGCAGCTCGCTCGATGAGCAGTTCTTC.

This chain connects TRBV7-9 to TRBJ2-4, with 10 bases aligning to TRBD1. J was trimmed by 0 bases and V by 1 base; bases with no gene match: 6. The CDR3 is made up of 18 amino acids. Germline lookup yields CDR1 SEHNR and CDR2 FQNEAQ (reference sequence). The CDR3 region has the DNA TGTGCCAGCAGCTTAGGGGGACAGGGGCGAAAAGCCAAAAACATTCAGTACTTC. This gives the protein CASSLGGQGRKAKNIQYF. Full variable domain (rest looked up from reference TRBV7-9 and TRBJ2-4): DTGVSQNPRHKITKRGQNVTFRCDPISEHNRLYWYRQTLGQGPEFLTYFQNEAQLEKSRLLSDRFSAERPKGSFSTLEIQRTEQGDSAMYLCASSLGGQGRKAKNIQYFGAGTRLSVL.

This clone was seen just once. The rearrangement links TRBV30 to TRBJ2-7; D gene ambiguous. Trimming took 4 bases from V and 1 from J, leaving 8 bases between them. Germline V gene sequence: CDR1 GTSNPN, CDR2 SVGIG (reference sequence). The CDR3 is 12 residues long. CDR3 DNA sequence: TGTGCCTGGACCAGGACGTCCTACGAGCAGTACTTC. Residues: CAWTRTSYEQYF.

V usage is TRBV7-9 and J usage is TRBJ1-3; D remains unclear. This CDR3 spans 18 amino acids. CDR1 and CDR2 (germline): SEHNR, FQNEAQ (reference sequence). Trimming removed 5 bases at V and 4 bases at J, with 24 bases between. The CDR3 sequence: CASSPKYSPRIEGNTIYF. CDR3 DNA: TGTGCCAGCAGCCCAAAATACTCTCCACGGATTGAAGGAAACACCATATATTTT. Full variable domain (rest looked up from reference TRBV7-9 and TRBJ1-3): DTGVSQNPRHKITKRGQNVTFRCDPISEHNRLYWYRQTLGQGPEFLTYFQNEAQLEKSRLLSDRFSAERPKGSFSTLEIQRTEQGDSAMYLCASSPKYSPRIEGNTIYFGEGSWLTVV.

This chain joins TRBV10-2 and TRBJ1-1; 8 bases line up with TRBD1. Germline V CDR1 and CDR2: WSHSY, SAAADI. With V trimmed by 3 bases and J by 1 base, 1 base remained unmatched. The CDR3 loop spans 14 amino acids. For the CDR3, the DNA is TGCGCCAGCAGTGAAGGACAGGGGAACACTGAAGCTTTCTTT. This gives the protein CASSEGQGNTEAFF.

The chain combines TRBV6-1 with TRBJ1-5; weak D call: TRBD1 (6 bases). CDR1 is MNHNS, CDR2 SASEGT, per germline. The ends were cut back, 3 bases at V and 5 bases at J, with 17 bases in the middle. The length of the CDR3 is 16 residues. CDR3 protein: CASSEDRRGGHQPQHF. CDR3 coding DNA: TGTGCCAGCAGTGAGGACCGGAGAGGGGGTCATCAGCCCCAGCATTTT.

The V call is TRBV6-5, the J call TRBJ2-1, with D unresolved. V was trimmed by 2 bases and J by 8 bases, leaving 16 bases between them. The CDR3 totals 15 residues. CDR1 is MNHEY, CDR2 SVGAGI, per germline. Here the CDR3 reads CASSYRRPQTDEQFF. In DNA form, the CDR3 reads TGTGCCAGCAGTTACCGCCGGCCCCAGACGGATGAGCAGTTCTTC.

A word on this clone: The same CDR3 can be traced to other DNA sequences in this sample. V and J are TRBV18 and TRBJ1-5; no clear D gene. Trimming left V 4 bases short and J 3 bases short, with 7 bases between. Germline assignment: CDR1 KGHSH and CDR2 LQKENI. This CDR3 has 13 residues. The DNA of the CDR3 is TGTGCCAGCTCACGGCAGGACAATCAGCCCCAGCATTTT. It specifies CASSRQDNQPQHF.

The rearrangement joins TRBV30 to TRBJ2-5; D gene ambiguous. Germline CDR1 reads GTSNPN; CDR2 reads SVGIG (reference sequence). V was pared by 0 bases and J by 1 base, with 9 bases between. The length of the CDR3 is 14 residues. CDR3 region: CAWSVLRIQETQYF. For the CDR3, the DNA is TGTGCCTGGAGTGTTTTGAGAATCCAAGAGACCCAGTACTTC. The full variable domain, rest sourced from reference TRBV30 and TRBJ2-5, is SQTIHQWPATLVQPVGSPLSLECTVEGTSNPNLYWYRQAAGRGLQLLFYSVGIGQISSEVPQNLSASRPQDRQFILSSKKLLLSDSGFYLCAWSVLRIQETQYFGPGTRLLVL.

The rearrangement joins TRBV4-1 to TRBJ1-2, with D possibly TRBD1 on 6 matching bases. Between the trimmed V and J ends, which lost 0 bases and 3 bases, there was a span of 8 bases. The CDR3 is 14 amino acids. The germline V gene encodes CDR1 MGHRA and CDR2 YSYEKL. CDR3 in DNA: TGCGCCAGCAGCCAAGATGAGGGGGACTATGGCTACACCTTC. This translates into CASSQDEGDYGYTF.

The genes are TRBV7-9 and TRBJ2-7; 13 bases are a match to TRBD2. The DNA end is more similar to TRBJ2-5, so the J call may be wrong. This CDR3 is 15 amino acids long. Germline V CDR1 and CDR2: SEHNR, FQNEAQ (reference sequence). DNA for the CDR3: TGTGCCAGCAGCTGGGGACTAGCGGGGTTAGAGACCCAGTACTTC. Amino acid sequence: CASSWGLAGLETQYF.

The chain uses TRBV29-1 and TRBJ2-7, with a tentative D call TRBD2 (6 bases). The CDR3 sequence is 12 residues long. From germline, CDR1 is SQVTM and CDR2 ANQGSEA. V was clipped by 4 bases and J by 2 bases, with 9 bases between them. CDR3 loop: CSVGGDAYEQYF. CDR3 in DNA: TGCAGCGTTGGCGGGGACGCCTACGAGCAGTACTTC.

In this sample, this clone turned up a few times. V and J are TRBV5-5 and TRBJ1-2; D possibly corresponds to TRBD1 (5 bases). Germline V CDR1 and CDR2: SGHKS, YYEKEE (reference sequence). This CDR3 has 15 amino acids. V lost 0 bases to trimming and J lost 8 bases, with 17 bases between them. CDR3 sequence reads: CASSLAVGQGRGYTF. The CDR3 bases are TGTGCCAGCAGCTTGGCAGTTGGCCAGGGTCGCGGCTACACCTTC. Full variable domain (remainder filled in from reference TRBV5-5 and TRBJ1-2): DAGVTQSPTHLIKTRGQQVTLRCSPISGHKSVSWYQQVLGQGPQFIFQYYEKEERGRGNFPDRFSARQFPNYSSELNVNALLLGDSALYLCASSLAVGQGRGYTFGSGTRLTVV.